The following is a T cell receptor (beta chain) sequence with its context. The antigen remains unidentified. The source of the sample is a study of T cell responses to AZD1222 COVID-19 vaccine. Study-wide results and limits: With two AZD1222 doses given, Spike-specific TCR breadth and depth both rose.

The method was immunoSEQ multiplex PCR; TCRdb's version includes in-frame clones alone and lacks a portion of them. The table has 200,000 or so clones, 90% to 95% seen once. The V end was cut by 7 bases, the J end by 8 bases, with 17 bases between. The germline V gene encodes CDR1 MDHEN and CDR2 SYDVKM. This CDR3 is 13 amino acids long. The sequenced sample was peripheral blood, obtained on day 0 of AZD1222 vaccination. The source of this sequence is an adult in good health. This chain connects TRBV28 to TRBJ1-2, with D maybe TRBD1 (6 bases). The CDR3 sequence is CASMDDRIRGYTF. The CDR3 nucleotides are TGTGCCAGCATGGACGACAGGATTCGGGGCTACACCTTC.